Below are 14 T cell receptor beta chains sequenced from a single sample in a study of blood T cell repertoires in COVID-19. Assay used: immunoSEQ multiplex PCR; TCRdb lists only in-frame clones, some missing. The table includes 250,000 to 300,000 clones, around 88% detected once. The sequenced sample consisted of PBMCs or T cells enriched from blood (not recorded which). Receptors originate from a man aged 35-49 years who had recovered from COVID-19.

Remarks on this clone: Other DNA sequences in this sample translate to the same CDR3. The chain recombines TRBV6-1 with TRBJ2-1, with unresolved D. Germline V gene lookup returns CDR1 MNHNS and CDR2 SASEGT. The length of the CDR3 is 12 residues. With 3 bases removed from V and 4 bases from J, the gap between germline ends came to 4 bases. The CDR3 loop reads CASSDRYNEQFF. DNA for the CDR3: TGTGCCAGCAGTGACAGATACAATGAGCAGTTCTTC.

The chain links TRBV2 to TRBJ1-5; a weak D match, TRBD1 (6 bases). Germline lookup yields CDR1 SNHLY and CDR2 FYNNEI. The V end was cut by 4 bases, the J end by 5 bases, with 9 bases between. The CDR3 is 13 amino acids. CDR3 protein: CASSVQGDQPQHF. The DNA for the CDR3 is TGTGCCAGCAGTGTACAGGGAGATCAGCCCCAGCATTTT.

This clone was detected once. The J gene is TRBJ2-1, the V gene TRBV12-3 or TRBV12-4, with a tentative D call TRBD2 (6 bases). V lost 6 bases to trimming and J lost 9 bases, with 12 bases between them. The CDR3 contains 12 residues. Here the CDR3 DNA reads TGTGCCAGCAGAAGACTAGTAAGTGAGCAGTTCTTC. Residues: CASRRLVSEQFF.

The gene calls are TRBV6-4 and TRBJ1-4, with 11 nucleotides matching TRBD1. CDR3 size: 14 residues. Germline CDR1 MRHNA, CDR2 SNTAGT. The junction had 8 bases not matched to a gene; V was cut back by 11 bases and J by 6 bases. The CDR3 DNA follows: TGTGCCCGCCGTTCGGGACAGGGGGATGAAAAACTGTTTTTT. Residues: CARRSGQGDEKLFF.

The rearrangement links TRBV28 to TRBJ2-7, with TRBD1 matching over 7 bases. Germline loops: CDR1 MDHEN, CDR2 SYDVKM. With 6 bases clipped from V and 5 bases from J, the junction kept 10 bases outside the gene matches. This CDR3 is 14 amino acids long. The CDR3 sequence: CASSYGQAANEQYF. DNA for the CDR3: TGTGCCAGCAGCTACGGACAGGCCGCCAACGAGCAGTACTTC.

V is TRBV7-9 and J is TRBJ1-4, with a possible D match to TRBD1 (6 bases). Deletions cut 6 bases from V and 8 bases from J, with 13 bases between. Per the germline V gene, CDR1 is SEHNR and CDR2 is FQNEAQ (reference sequence). The CDR3 is made up of 13 amino acids. CDR3 DNA sequence: TGTGCCAGCAGTCGTTCAGGGGAAGAAAAACTGTTTTTT. It translates to CASSRSGEEKLFF.

The rearrangement links TRBV4-1 to TRBJ1-4; 8 bases fit TRBD1. After removal of 3 bases from V and 8 bases from J, the junction contained 8 bases not matched to a gene. Per the germline V gene, CDR1 is MGHRA and CDR2 is YSYEKL. This CDR3 comprises 15 residues. CDR3 bases: TGCGCCAGCAGCCATTGGACAGGGAGGAACGAAAAACTGTTTTTT. Its translation is CASSHWTGRNEKLFF.

The chain is built from TRBV7-9 and TRBJ1-2; D remains ambiguous. Trimming removed 5 bases from V and 4 bases from J, with 11 bases in between. Germline CDR1 SEHNR, CDR2 FQNEAQ (reference sequence). The CDR3 has 13 amino acids. In DNA form, the CDR3 reads TGTGCCAGCAGCCAAACGCGGGGCTATGGCTACACCTTC. Its translation is CASSQTRGYGYTF.

This clone was seen more than once but under ten times. The gene calls are TRBV18 and TRBJ1-2; 9 nucleotides agree with TRBD1. V shed 1 base and J 11 bases; nucleotides not matched to a gene: 8. Germline CDR1 reads KGHSH; CDR2 reads LQKENI. CDR3 size: 14 residues. CDR3 residues: CASSPRTGDIRYTF. CDR3 bases: TGTGCCAGCTCACCACGGACAGGGGACATCAGATACACCTTC.

V gene TRBV30 combines with J gene TRBJ2-7; maybe TRBD2 (6 bases). Germline V gene data show CDR1 as GTSNPN and CDR2 as SVGIG (reference sequence). V dropped 3 bases and J dropped 0 bases, with 12 bases sitting between them. CDR3 length equals 14 residues. The CDR3 here is CAWSPGGSSYEQYF. The CDR3 DNA reads as TGTGCCTGGAGCCCTGGGGGGAGCTCCTACGAGCAGTACTTC.

The chain employs TRBV6-6 and TRBJ2-1; TRBD2 aligns across 10 bases. The V and J ends lost 6 bases and 6 bases, in that order; junction bases with no gene match: 8. The CDR3 sequence is 15 residues long. Germline V gene data show CDR1 as MNHNY and CDR2 as SVGAGI (reference sequence). The CDR3 DNA follows: TGTGCCAGCAGATCTCCTAGCGGGGGAGTCAATGAGCAGTTCTTC. The encoded protein is CASRSPSGGVNEQFF.

CDR3 DNA sequence: TGCGCCAGCAGCTTGGATACAGGCTATAATTCACCCCTCCACTTT. It yields the protein CASSLDTGYNSPLHF. The chain carries TRBV5-1 and TRBJ1-6; TRBD1 is a possible D gene (5 bases). Germline values: CDR1 SGHRS, CDR2 YFSETQ. The CDR3 runs to 15 residues. The V end was cut by 0 bases, the J end by 3 bases, with 7 bases between.

In its sample, this clone was seen once. The chain carries TRBV24-1 and TRBJ2-1, with a weak D call TRBD1 (5 bases). CDR1 KGHDR and CDR2 SFDVKD come from the germline V gene. The V gene lost 6 bases and the J gene lost 12 bases, with 17 bases spanning the gap. The CDR3 loop spans 13 amino acids. CDR3 DNA: TGTGCCACCAGTTATATTATGGACCAGGGGCAGTTCTTC. Encoded protein: CATSYIMDQGQFF.

This chain uses TRBV5-1 with TRBJ1-1, with 11 bases aligning to TRBD1. Germline CDR1 SGHRS, CDR2 YFSETQ. The CDR3 has 17 residues. V gave up 1 base and J gave up 6 bases; unmatched junction bases: 11. This chain's CDR3 is CASSLWTGGAVRSEAFF. CDR3 coding DNA: TGCGCCAGCAGCTTGTGGACAGGGGGCGCGGTTAGGTCTGAAGCTTTCTTT. The full variable domain, in which reference TRBV5-1 and TRBJ1-1 provide the parts outside the CDR3, is KAGVTQTPRYLIKTRGQQVTLSCSPISGHRSVSWYQQTPGQGLQFLFEYFSETQRNKGNFPGRFSGRQFSNSRSEMNVSTLELGDSALYLCASSLWTGGAVRSEAFFGQGTRLTVV.